Listed below are T cell receptor beta chains from one sample, sequenced in a study of sequential checkpoint blockade in melanoma. Sequencing was performed with immunoSEQ multiplex PCR; in TCRdb, only in-frame clones are kept and a portion is missing. This sample has about 3,200 clones; approximately 20% occur once, and the top ten carry about 27%. Here the sequenced sample was tumor tissue (inferred from file names), taken from a patient given nivolumab and ipilimumab in sequence. Receptor source: a human donor with melanoma. CDR3s include the opening cysteine and the closing phenylalanine or tryptophan. D genes are given only for firm matches. For some rows the clone size is stated as once, few or many, or as a class when expanded; others skip it.

size: few
J: TRBJ2-1
V: TRBV5-1
D: TRBD2
CDR3: CASSSVSGGATEQFF
DNA: TGCGCCAGCAGCTCTGTTAGCGGGGGGGCCACTGAGCAGTTCTTC

size: few
J: TRBJ2-1
V: TRBV11-3
D: TRBD2
CDR3: CASSPIWDLAGDYNEQFF
DNA: TGTGCCAGCAGCCCAATTTGGGATTTAGCGGGGGATTACAATGAGCAGTTCTTC

size: few
J: TRBJ1-6
V: TRBV6-8
D: TRBD1
CDR3: CASSSGTENSPLHF
DNA: TGTGCCAGCAGCTCCGGGACAGAAAATTCACCCCTCCACTTT

size: few
J: TRBJ2-2
V: TRBV6-8
D: .
CDR3: CASSYGTVNTGELFF
DNA: TGTGCCAGCAGTTACGGGACGGTGAACACCGGGGAGCTGTTTTTT

size: medium-sized
J: TRBJ1-1
V: TRBV11-3
D: TRBD1
CDR3: CASSPRGDRMNTEAFF
DNA: TGTGCCAGCAGCCCACGGGGGGACAGGATGAACACTGAAGCTTTCTTT

size: .
J: TRBJ2-4
V: TRBV11-3
D: TRBD1
CDR3: CASSLVPYRGAKNIQYF
DNA: TGTGCCAGCAGCTTGGTGCCGTACAGGGGTGCCAAAAACATTCAGTACTTC

size: .
J: TRBJ2-1
V: TRBV11-3
D: TRBD1
CDR3: CASSLGQGAYNEQFF
DNA: TGTGCCAGCAGCTTGGGACAGGGGGCGTACAATGAGCAGTTCTTC

size: many
J: TRBJ2-5
V: TRBV6-8
D: .
CDR3: CASSRISLAGEGTQETQYF
DNA: TGTGCCAGCAGCCGGATCTCACTAGCCGGCGAAGGTACCCAAGAGACCCAGTACTTC

size: .
J: TRBJ2-7
V: TRBV5-1
D: TRBD2
CDR3: CASSLSTSGPSSYEQYF
DNA: TGCGCCAGCAGCTTGAGCACTAGCGGGCCTTCCTCCTACGAGCAGTACTTC

size: many
J: TRBJ2-6
V: TRBV6-8
D: .
CDR3: CASSYGELANVLTF
DNA: TGTGCCAGCAGTTACGGGGAACTGGCCAACGTCCTGACTTTC

size: medium-sized
J: TRBJ1-6
V: TRBV11-3
D: .
CDR3: CASSQGVHNSPLHF
DNA: TGTGCCAGCAGCCAGGGTGTCCATAATTCACCCCTCCACTTT

size: few
J: TRBJ2-7
V: TRBV10-2
D: .
CDR3: CASSESWRGQTAYEQYF
DNA: TGCGCCAGCAGTGAGTCGTGGAGGGGACAGACTGCCTACGAGCAGTACTTC

size: .
J: TRBJ1-4
V: TRBV6-8
D: .
CDR3: CASSYGTGIRREKLFF
DNA: TGTGCCAGCAGTTACGGGACGGGCATCCGCCGTGAAAAACTGTTTTTT

size: .
J: TRBJ2-1
V: TRBV11-3
D: TRBD2
CDR3: CASERRDYSYNEQFF
DNA: TGTGCCAGCGAGAGGAGGGACTACTCCTACAATGAGCAGTTCTTC

size: .
J: TRBJ1-2
V: TRBV6-8
D: .
CDR3: CASSPQVKANYGYTF
DNA: TGTGCCAGCAGCCCACAGGTGAAGGCTAACTATGGCTACACCTTC

size: .
J: TRBJ1-4
V: TRBV6-8
D: .
CDR3: CAISYSGSNEKLFF
DNA: TGTGCCATCAGCTACTCAGGGTCTAATGAAAAACTGTTTTTT

size: many
J: TRBJ2-7
V: TRBV11-3
D: .
CDR3: CASSLSGVGASYEQYF
DNA: TGTGCCAGCAGCTTGTCTGGGGTAGGGGCCTCCTACGAGCAGTACTTC

size: few
J: TRBJ1-2
V: TRBV28
D: .
CDR3: CASGGALNYGYTF
DNA: TGTGCCTCGGGGGGGGCGCTGAACTATGGCTACACCTTC

size: .
J: TRBJ1-5
V: TRBV6-8
D: .
CDR3: CASSFASGQPQHF
DNA: TGTGCCAGCAGTTTTGCTTCCGGCCAGCCCCAGCATTTT

size: .
J: TRBJ2-2
V: TRBV5-1
D: .
CDR3: CASSLAGNTGELFF
DNA: TGCGCCAGCAGCTTGGCTGGTAACACCGGGGAGCTGTTTTTT

size: .
J: TRBJ2-3
V: TRBV28
D: TRBD2
CDR3: CASSLPLAGSTDTQYF
DNA: TGTGCCAGCAGTTTACCCTTAGCGGGAAGCACAGATACGCAGTATTTT

size: .
J: TRBJ1-1
V: TRBV18
D: .
CDR3: CASSLTRDPNTEAFF
DNA: TGTGCCAGCTCACTCACCCGGGACCCCAACACTGAAGCTTTCTTT

size: .
J: TRBJ2-1
V: TRBV29-1
D: TRBD1
CDR3: CSARQGLANEQFF
DNA: TGCAGCGCCCGACAGGGCCTCGCCAATGAGCAGTTCTTC

size: .
J: TRBJ1-2
V: TRBV19
D: .
CDR3: CASQPPAGGNYGYTF
DNA: TGTGCCAGCCAACCACCGGCGGGCGGAAACTATGGCTACACCTTC

size: .
J: TRBJ1-2
V: TRBV14
D: .
CDR3: CASSPDPRGWGYTF
DNA: TGTGCCAGCAGCCCAGATCCCAGGGGATGGGGCTACACCTTC

size: .
J: TRBJ2-7
V: TRBV9
D: .
CDR3: CASSLKGVHEQYF
DNA: TGTGCCAGCAGCTTAAAGGGGGTCCACGAGCAGTACTTC

size: .
J: TRBJ1-2
V: TRBV18
D: .
CDR3: CASSPGEQSNYGYTF
DNA: TGTGCCAGCTCACCAGGGGAACAGTCTAACTATGGCTACACCTTC

size: .
J: TRBJ2-7
V: TRBV11-3
D: TRBD2
CDR3: CASSFPTSGGDYEQYF
DNA: TGTGCCAGCAGCTTTCCTACTAGCGGGGGGGACTACGAGCAGTACTTC

size: medium-sized
J: TRBJ2-3
V: TRBV11-3
D: TRBD2
CDR3: CASSLKTSGSTDTQYF
DNA: TGTGCCAGCAGCTTAAAGACTAGCGGGAGCACAGATACGCAGTATTTT

size: few
J: TRBJ2-2
V: TRBV6-8
D: .
CDR3: CASSYVSGDYGELFF
DNA: TGTGCCAGCAGTTACGTGTCAGGGGACTACGGGGAGCTGTTTTTT

size: few
J: TRBJ1-1
V: TRBV14
D: .
CDR3: CASSHQVNTEAFF
DNA: TGTGCCAGCAGCCACCAGGTTAACACTGAAGCTTTCTTT

size: few
J: TRBJ2-7
V: TRBV6-8
D: .
CDR3: CASSYSPVYEQYF
DNA: TGTGCCAGCAGTTACTCCCCTGTTTACGAGCAGTACTTC

size: few
J: TRBJ1-1
V: TRBV25-1
D: .
CDR3: CASSEWGGANTEAFF
DNA: TGTGCCAGCAGTGAATGGGGGGGGGCGAACACTGAAGCTTTCTTT

size: .
J: TRBJ2-3
V: TRBV5-1
D: TRBD2
CDR3: CASSLSSGGKSTDTQYF
DNA: TGCGCCAGCAGCTTGTCTAGCGGGGGAAAGAGCACAGATACGCAGTATTTT

size: few
J: TRBJ2-6
V: TRBV29-1
D: .
CDR3: CSVVGLTGTVSGANVLTF
DNA: TGCAGCGTTGTGGGACTTACTGGGACTGTCTCTGGGGCCAACGTCCTGACTTTC

size: few
J: TRBJ1-6
V: TRBV6-8
D: TRBD1
CDR3: CASRGFMGDRKGSPLHF
DNA: TGTGCCAGCAGGGGCTTTATGGGGGACAGGAAAGGTTCACCCCTCCACTTT

size: few
J: TRBJ2-7
V: TRBV11-3
D: .
CDR3: CASSLSGGDLYEQYF
DNA: TGTGCCAGCAGCCTCTCGGGGGGCGACCTCTACGAGCAGTACTTC

size: medium-sized
J: TRBJ1-5
V: TRBV6-8
D: .
CDR3: CASSPGGGQPQHF
DNA: TGTGCCAGCAGTCCAGGTGGAGGTCAGCCCCAGCATTTT

size: few
J: TRBJ1-2
V: TRBV28
D: TRBD1
CDR3: CASSFGDRPFLNYGYTF
DNA: TGTGCCAGCAGTTTTGGGGACAGGCCTTTTCTGAACTATGGCTACACCTTC

size: .
J: TRBJ1-3
V: TRBV19
D: .
CDR3: CASSETAGNTIYF
DNA: TGTGCCAGTAGTGAGACAGCTGGAAACACCATATATTTT

size: few
J: TRBJ1-2
V: TRBV19
D: .
CDR3: CASSNIGDGETGYTF
DNA: TGTGCCAGTAGTAATATTGGCGACGGTGAAACTGGCTACACCTTC

size: medium-sized
J: TRBJ2-7
V: TRBV6-8
D: .
CDR3: CASSYGGSISYEQYF
DNA: TGTGCCAGCAGTTACGGGGGGTCCATCTCCTACGAGCAGTACTTC

size: .
J: TRBJ2-3
V: TRBV6-4
D: .
CDR3: CAISQADTQYF
DNA: TGTGCCATCAGTCAGGCGGATACGCAGTATTTT

size: medium-sized
J: TRBJ2-1
V: TRBV9
D: .
CDR3: CASSVEAYYNEQFF
DNA: TGTGCCAGCAGCGTAGAGGCTTACTACAATGAGCAGTTCTTC

size: few
J: TRBJ1-1
V: TRBV28
D: TRBD1
CDR3: CASRDTGENTEAFF
DNA: TGTGCCAGCAGGGATACAGGGGAGAACACTGAAGCTTTCTTT

size: many
J: TRBJ2-7
V: TRBV11-3
D: .
CDR3: CASSPGMFNQGKRAYEQYF
DNA: TGTGCCAGCAGCCCCGGCATGTTTAACCAGGGGAAAAGAGCCTACGAGCAGTACTTC

size: medium-sized
J: TRBJ2-1
V: TRBV11-3
D: .
CDR3: CASSLGSGIYNEQFF
DNA: TGTGCCAGCAGCTTAGGTTCCGGAATCTACAATGAGCAGTTCTTC

size: few
J: TRBJ2-5
V: TRBV9
D: .
CDR3: CASSALTLPQETQYF
DNA: TGTGCCAGCAGCGCTTTGACCCTGCCCCAAGAGACCCAGTACTTC

size: .
J: TRBJ2-3
V: TRBV19
D: .
CDR3: CAGRSLETPDTQYF
DNA: TGTGCCGGCCGCTCACTCGAAACCCCAGATACGCAGTATTTT

size: few
J: TRBJ1-2
V: TRBV18
D: .
CDR3: CASSPAVQLYGYTF
DNA: TGTGCCAGCTCACCCGCTGTGCAGCTCTATGGCTACACCTTC

size: many
J: TRBJ1-3
V: TRBV11-3
D: .
CDR3: CASSPAGWYGNTIYF
DNA: TGTGCCAGCAGCCCCGCAGGGTGGTACGGAAACACCATATATTTT

size: .
J: TRBJ1-3
V: TRBV11-3
D: .
CDR3: CASSLVRAGNTIYF
DNA: TGTGCCAGCAGCTTAGTCAGGGCTGGAAACACCATATATTTT

size: .
J: TRBJ1-5
V: TRBV10-3
D: .
CDR3: CAISEVPGQPQHF
DNA: TGTGCCATCAGTGAGGTACCGGGTCAGCCCCAGCATTTT